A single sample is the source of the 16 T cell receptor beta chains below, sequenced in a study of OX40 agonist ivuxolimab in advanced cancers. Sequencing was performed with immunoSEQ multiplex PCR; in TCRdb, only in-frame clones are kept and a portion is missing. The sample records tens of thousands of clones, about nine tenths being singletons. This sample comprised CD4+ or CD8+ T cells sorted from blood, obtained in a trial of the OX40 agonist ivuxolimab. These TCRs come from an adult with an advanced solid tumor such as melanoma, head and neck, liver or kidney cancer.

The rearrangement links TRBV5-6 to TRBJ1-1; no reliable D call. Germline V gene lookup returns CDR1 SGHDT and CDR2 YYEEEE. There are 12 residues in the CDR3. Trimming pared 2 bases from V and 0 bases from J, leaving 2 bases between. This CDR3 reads CASSFMNTEAFF. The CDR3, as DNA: TGTGCCAGCAGCTTCATGAACACTGAAGCTTTCTTT.

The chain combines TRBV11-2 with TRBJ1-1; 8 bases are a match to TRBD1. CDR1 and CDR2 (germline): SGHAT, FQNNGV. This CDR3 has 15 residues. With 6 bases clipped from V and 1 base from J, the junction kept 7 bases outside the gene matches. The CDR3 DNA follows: TGTGCCAGCAGTTTCCAGGGGGCTGAGAACACTGAAGCTTTCTTT. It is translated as CASSFQGAENTEAFF.

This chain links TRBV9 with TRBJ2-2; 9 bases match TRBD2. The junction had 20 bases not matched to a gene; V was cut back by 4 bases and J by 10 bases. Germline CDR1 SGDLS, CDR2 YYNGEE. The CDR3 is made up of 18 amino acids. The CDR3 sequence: CASSPRARPAGGGEELFF. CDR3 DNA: TGTGCCAGCAGCCCCCGCGCCCGGCCCGCGGGAGGGGGCGAGGAGCTGTTTTTT.

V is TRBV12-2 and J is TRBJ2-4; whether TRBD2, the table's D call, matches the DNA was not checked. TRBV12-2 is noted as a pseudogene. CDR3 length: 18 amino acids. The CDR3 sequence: CASRPPGLAWGAKNIQYF. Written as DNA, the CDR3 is TGTGCAAGTCGACCCCCGGGACTAGCGTGGGGGGCCAAAAACATTCAGTACTTC.

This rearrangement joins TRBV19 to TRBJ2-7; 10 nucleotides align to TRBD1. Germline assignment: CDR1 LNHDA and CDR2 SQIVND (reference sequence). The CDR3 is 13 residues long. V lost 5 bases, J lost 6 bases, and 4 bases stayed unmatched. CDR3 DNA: TGTGCCAGTAGTGCGACAGGGGGCTCCGAGCAGTACTTC. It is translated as CASSATGGSEQYF.

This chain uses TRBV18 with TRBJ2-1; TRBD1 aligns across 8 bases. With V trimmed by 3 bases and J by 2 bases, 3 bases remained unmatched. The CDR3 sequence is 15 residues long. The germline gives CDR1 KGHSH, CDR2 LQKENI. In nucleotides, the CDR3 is TGTGCCAGCTCACCTACAGGGGGTGCCTACAATGAGCAGTTCTTC. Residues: CASSPTGGAYNEQFF.

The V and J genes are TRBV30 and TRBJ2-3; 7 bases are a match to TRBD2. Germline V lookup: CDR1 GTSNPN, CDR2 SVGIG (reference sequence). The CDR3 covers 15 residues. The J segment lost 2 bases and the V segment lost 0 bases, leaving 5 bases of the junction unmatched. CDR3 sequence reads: CAWSVGSGFTDTQYF. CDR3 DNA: TGTGCCTGGAGTGTGGGTAGCGGGTTCACAGATACGCAGTATTTT. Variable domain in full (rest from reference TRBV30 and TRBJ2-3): SQTIHQWPATLVQPVGSPLSLECTVEGTSNPNLYWYRQAAGRGLQLLFYSVGIGQISSEVPQNLSASRPQDRQFILSSKKLLLSDSGFYLCAWSVGSGFTDTQYFGPGTRLTVL.

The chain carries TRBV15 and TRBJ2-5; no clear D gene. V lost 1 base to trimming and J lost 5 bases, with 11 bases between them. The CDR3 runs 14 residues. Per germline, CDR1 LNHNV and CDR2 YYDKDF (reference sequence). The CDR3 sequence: CATSRVPMRETQYF. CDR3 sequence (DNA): TGTGCCACCAGCAGAGTTCCAATGCGGGAGACCCAGTACTTC.

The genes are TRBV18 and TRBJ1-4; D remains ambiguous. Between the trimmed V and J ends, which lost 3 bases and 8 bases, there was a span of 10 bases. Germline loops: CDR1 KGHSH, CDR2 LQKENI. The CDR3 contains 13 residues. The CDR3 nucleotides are TGTGCCAGCTCACCGCGGGTTAGGGAAAAACTGTTTTTT. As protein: CASSPRVREKLFF.

The CDR3 spells CASGHPPPLGEQYF. CDR3 DNA sequence: TGTGCTAGTGGCCACCCCCCCCCTCTCGGTGAGCAGTACTTC. The chain joins TRBV12-5 to TRBJ2-7; D remains ambiguous. V shed 6 bases and J shed 7 bases, with 19 bases lying between them. There are 14 residues in the CDR3. Germline assignment: CDR1 LGHNT and CDR2 FRNRAP.

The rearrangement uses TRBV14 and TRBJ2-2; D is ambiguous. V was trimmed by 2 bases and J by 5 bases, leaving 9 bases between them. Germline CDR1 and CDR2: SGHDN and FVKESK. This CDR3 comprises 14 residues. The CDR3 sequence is CASSQREVTGELFF. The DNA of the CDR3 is TGTGCCAGCAGCCAACGCGAGGTGACCGGGGAGCTGTTTTTT.

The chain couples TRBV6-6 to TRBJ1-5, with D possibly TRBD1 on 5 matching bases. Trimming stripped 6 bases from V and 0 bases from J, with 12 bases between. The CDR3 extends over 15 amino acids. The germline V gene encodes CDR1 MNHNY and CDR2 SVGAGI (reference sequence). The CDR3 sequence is CASRSRTYSNQPQHF. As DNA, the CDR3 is TGTGCCAGCAGAAGTCGGACATATAGCAATCAGCCCCAGCATTTT.

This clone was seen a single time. The CDR3 reads CASQWGRGTYEQYF. Here the CDR3 DNA reads TGTGCCAGCCAATGGGGCAGGGGAACCTACGAGCAGTACTTC. V is TRBV6-5 and J is TRBJ2-7, with D possibly being TRBD1 (6 bases). V was pared by 8 bases and J by 2 bases, with 16 bases between. Germline loops: CDR1 MNHEY, CDR2 SVGAGI. CDR3 length equals 14 residues.

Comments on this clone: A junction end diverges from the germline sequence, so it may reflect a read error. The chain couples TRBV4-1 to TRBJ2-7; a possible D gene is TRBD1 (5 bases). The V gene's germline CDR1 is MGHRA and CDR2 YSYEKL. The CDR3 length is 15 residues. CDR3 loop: CAGSQVSRAAYEQYF. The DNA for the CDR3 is TGCGCCGGCAGCCAAGTGAGCAGGGCCGCCTACGAGCAGTACTTC.

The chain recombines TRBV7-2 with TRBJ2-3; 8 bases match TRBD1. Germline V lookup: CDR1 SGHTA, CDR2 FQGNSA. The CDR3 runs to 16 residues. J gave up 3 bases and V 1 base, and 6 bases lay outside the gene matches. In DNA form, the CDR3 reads TGTGCCAGCAGCTTAGTGCTGGGACAGGAAACAGATACGCAGTATTTT. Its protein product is CASSLVLGQETDTQYF.

As DNA, the CDR3 is TGTGCCAGCAGCTGGGGCGGCTCCTACGAGCAGTACTTC. Protein product: CASSWGGSYEQYF. This chain joins TRBV11-2 and TRBJ2-7; possible D gene TRBD1, 5 bases. V was trimmed by 4 bases and J by 0 bases, leaving 7 bases between them. The CDR3 is made up of 13 amino acids. Looked up from germline, CDR1 is SGHAT and CDR2 is FQNNGV.